This passage covers 10 T cell receptor beta chains from one sample sequenced in a study of cytomegalovirus exposure and HLA in healthy donors. It was with 60 Vbeta and 13 Jbeta primers that the PCR ran. The method was immunoSEQ multiplex PCR; TCRdb's version includes in-frame clones alone and lacks a portion of them. The table has some 180,000 clones, approximately 80% seen once. The material sequenced was PBMCs. These receptors came from a woman aged 18-29 years in good health and CMV-seronegative.

The chain joins TRBV18 to TRBJ2-2, with D perhaps TRBD1 (5 bases). The CDR3 has 14 residues. Deletions cut 2 bases from V and 5 bases from J, with 9 bases between. Germline V gene sequence: CDR1 KGHSH, CDR2 LQKENI. CDR3 sequence: CASSPVRTTGELFF. The CDR3 coding sequence is TGTGCCAGCTCACCAGTCAGGACAACCGGGGAGCTGTTTTTT.

The V and J genes are TRBV11-2 and TRBJ1-2; no definite D call. Germline lookup yields CDR1 SGHAT and CDR2 FQNNGV. Trimming cost V 2 bases and J 4 bases, with 11 bases left between them. The length of the CDR3 is 14 residues. CDR3 residues: CASSLLSGTYGYTF. CDR3 nucleotide sequence: TGTGCCAGCAGCTTACTATCCGGTACCTATGGCTACACCTTC.

CDR3 protein: CASSLAGRGYQETQYF. CDR3 nucleotides: TGCGCCAGCAGCTTGGCCGGCAGGGGGTACCAAGAGACCCAGTACTTC. The V call is TRBV5-1, the J call TRBJ2-5, with 7 nucleotides matching TRBD1. V was clipped by 0 bases and J by 0 bases; unmatched bases: 5. The CDR3 covers 16 residues. Germline V gene sequence: CDR1 SGHRS, CDR2 YFSETQ.

The rearrangement links TRBV9 to TRBJ1-2, with 10 nucleotides matching TRBD1. Unmatched junction bases numbered 13, after V lost 3 bases and J lost 5 bases. Germline CDR1 and CDR2: SGDLS and YYNGEE. This CDR3 is 17 amino acids long. CDR3 loop: CASSADPRGTGAYGYTF. CDR3 DNA sequence: TGTGCCAGCAGCGCTGACCCAAGGGGGACAGGGGCGTATGGCTACACCTTC.

The rearrangement joins TRBV7-2 to TRBJ2-5, with 7 nucleotides matching TRBD2. J lost 1 base, V lost 5 bases, and 1 base had no gene match. The CDR3 has 13 amino acids. Looked up from germline, CDR1 is SGHTA and CDR2 is FQGNSA. CDR3 sequence reads: CASSRTSQETQYF. In DNA, the CDR3 is TGTGCCAGCAGCCGGACTAGCCAAGAGACCCAGTACTTC.

This clone was seen more than once but under ten times. The rearrangement joins TRBV29-1 to TRBJ1-4; D is unclear. The germline V gene has CDR1 SQVTM and CDR2 ANQGSEA. The CDR3 is 11 residues long. The germline V and J ends were trimmed by 6 bases and 6 bases, with 8 bases remaining between them. CDR3 region: CSVLDDEKLFF. The CDR3 bases are TGCAGCGTCTTAGATGATGAAAAACTGTTTTTT.

The chain couples TRBV30 to TRBJ1-2; D not certain. The germline gives CDR1 GTSNPN, CDR2 SVGIG (reference sequence). The V gene lost 1 base and the J gene lost 7 bases, with 13 bases spanning the gap. This CDR3 region has 13 residues. The CDR3 reads CAWSAYGLAGYTF. As DNA, the CDR3 is TGTGCCTGGAGTGCTTACGGACTTGCTGGCTACACCTTC.

The V gene is TRBV18, the J gene TRBJ2-1; 9 nucleotides agree with TRBD2. The trim removed 6 bases at V and 4 bases at J, leaving 7 bases unmatched. This CDR3 comprises 15 residues. Germline V gives CDR1 KGHSH, CDR2 LQKENI. CDR3 loop: CASSLRTSEYNEQFF. The CDR3 DNA follows: TGTGCCAGCTCCCTCCGGACTAGCGAATACAATGAGCAGTTCTTC.

The chain carries TRBV10-2 and TRBJ2-5, with 7 bases fitting TRBD2. After removal of 4 bases from V and 5 bases from J, the junction contained 10 bases not matched to a gene. Germline-derived CDR1 and CDR2 are WSHSY and SAAADI. The CDR3 is 15 amino acids. The CDR3 DNA reads TGCGCCAGCAGTGTTTTGAGCGGGAATTCGGAGACCCAGTACTTC. This codes for CASSVLSGNSETQYF.

The rearrangement joins TRBV9 to TRBJ2-3; no definite D call. The CDR3 loop spans 15 amino acids. Trimming shortened V by 3 bases and J by 4 bases, and 15 bases separated the two germline ends. Germline CDR1 is SGDLS and CDR2 is YYNGEE. The CDR3, as DNA: TGTGCCAGCAGCGCCGTGGTTCCCCGGGCAGATACGCAGTATTTT. Translated, it gives CASSAVVPRADTQYF.